A selection of T cell receptor beta chains follows, all from one sample in a study of beta chain features in type 1 diabetes. The data were produced by immunoSEQ multiplex PCR, yet TCRdb's version contains in-frame clones alone and is incomplete. The sample consists of more than 250,000 clones, roughly 15% of them appearing once. Sequenced sample: naive CD4+ T cells from blood. These receptor sequences come from a man in his late teens or twenties with type 1 diabetes. CDR3s leave out the opening cysteine and the closing phenylalanine or tryptophan.

TRBV7-8	TRBJ2-7	ASSSWDLVGGEQY
TRBV4-3	TRBJ2-7	ASSPDRVGSYEQY
TRBV5-1	TRBJ1-6	ASSLQAANSPLH
TRBV7-2	TRBJ2-2	AAGQDRVGELF
TRBV6-6	TRBJ1-6	ASSYTQGNSPLH
TRBV5-4	TRBJ2-1	ASSLVGGAAYNEQF
TRBV6-5	TRBJ1-2	ASSRTTGGAWGYT
TRBV28	TRBJ2-3	ASSLGQGTDTQY
TRBV7-9	TRBJ2-7	ASSLATVVEQY
TRBV5-1	TRBJ2-7	ASSLGLAGVYEQY
TRBV4-3	TRBJ1-4	ASSQIYRDNEKLF
TRBV28	TRBJ2-5	ASSSGQGARGTQY
TRBV7-2	TRBJ2-7	ASSFRDSVTYEQY
TRBV11-2	TRBJ1-4	ASSFTGATNEKLF
TRBV9	TRBJ2-3	ASSETGTHTDTQY
TRBV25-1	TRBJ1-2	ASSASWGGDGYT
TRBV27	TRBJ1-6	ASSWGGDSPLH
TRBV7-9	TRBJ2-7	ASSLGGIEYEQY
TRBV7-2	TRBJ2-4	ASSVGGGRNIQY
TRBV5-1	TRBJ2-1	ASSQVGTSGPEQF
TRBV10-2	TRBJ2-5	ASSPGTGLTQY
TRBV28	TRBJ2-2	ASSLHTTGNTGELF
TRBV4-3	TRBJ2-1	ASSQKLSYNEQF
TRBV5-1	TRBJ1-3	ASSLVQVGPGNTIY